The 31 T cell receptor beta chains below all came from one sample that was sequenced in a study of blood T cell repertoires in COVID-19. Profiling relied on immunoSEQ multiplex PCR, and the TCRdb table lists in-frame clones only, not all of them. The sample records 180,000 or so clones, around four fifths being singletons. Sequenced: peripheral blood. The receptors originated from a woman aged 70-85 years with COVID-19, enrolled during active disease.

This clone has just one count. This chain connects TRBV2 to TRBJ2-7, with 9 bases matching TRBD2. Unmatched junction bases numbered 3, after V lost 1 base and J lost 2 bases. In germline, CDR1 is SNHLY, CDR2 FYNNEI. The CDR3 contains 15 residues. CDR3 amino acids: CASSEGTSATYEQYF. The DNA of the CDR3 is TGTGCCAGCAGTGAAGGGACTAGCGCCACCTACGAGCAGTACTTC.

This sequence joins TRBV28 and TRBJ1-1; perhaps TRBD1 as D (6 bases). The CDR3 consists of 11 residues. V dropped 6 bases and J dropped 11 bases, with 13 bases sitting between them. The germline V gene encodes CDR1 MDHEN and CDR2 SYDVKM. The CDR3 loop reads CASRLQGLAFF. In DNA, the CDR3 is TGTGCCAGCAGATTACAGGGTCTGGCTTTCTTT.

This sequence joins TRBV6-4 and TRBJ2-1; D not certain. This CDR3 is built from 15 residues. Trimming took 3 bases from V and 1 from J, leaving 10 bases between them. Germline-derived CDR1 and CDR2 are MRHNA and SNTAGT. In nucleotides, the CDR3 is TGTGCCAGCAGTGAAACTTTTCTTTCCTACAATGAGCAGTTCTTC. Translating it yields CASSETFLSYNEQFF.

CDR3 protein: CASSLSGQGPNQPQHF. Written as DNA, the CDR3 is TGTGCCAGCAGTTTATCTGGACAGGGACCCAATCAGCCCCAGCATTTT. The chain recombines TRBV27 with TRBJ1-5, with TRBD1 identical over 8 bases. Germline V CDR1 and CDR2: MNHEY, SMNVEV (reference sequence). This CDR3 is 16 amino acids long. Losses at the gene ends were 0 bases for V and 3 bases for J; bases not matched to a gene: 4.

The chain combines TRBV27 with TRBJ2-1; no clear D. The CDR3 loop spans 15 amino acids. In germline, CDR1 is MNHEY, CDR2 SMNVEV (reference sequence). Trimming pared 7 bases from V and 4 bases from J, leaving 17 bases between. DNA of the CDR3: TGTGCCAGCACTCCTAGGATCTCACCTTACAATGAGCAGTTCTTC. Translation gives CASTPRISPYNEQFF.

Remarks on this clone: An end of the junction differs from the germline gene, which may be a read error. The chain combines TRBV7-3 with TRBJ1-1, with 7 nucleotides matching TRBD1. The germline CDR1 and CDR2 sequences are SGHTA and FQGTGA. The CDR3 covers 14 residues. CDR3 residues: CASSLTGTVGEAFF. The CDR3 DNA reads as TGTGCCAGCAGCCTAACCGGGACAGTCGGTGAAGCTTTCTTT.

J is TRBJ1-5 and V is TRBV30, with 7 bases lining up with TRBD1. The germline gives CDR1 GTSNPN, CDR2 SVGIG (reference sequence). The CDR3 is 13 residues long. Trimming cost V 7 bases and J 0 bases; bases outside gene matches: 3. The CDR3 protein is CASGTDSNQPQHF. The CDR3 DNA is TGTGCCTCGGGGACAGATAGCAATCAGCCCCAGCATTTT.

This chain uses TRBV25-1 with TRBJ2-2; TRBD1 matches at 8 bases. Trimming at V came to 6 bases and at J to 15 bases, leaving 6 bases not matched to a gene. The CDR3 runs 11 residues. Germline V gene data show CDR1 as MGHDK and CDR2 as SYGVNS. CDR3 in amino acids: CASRMTGDVFF. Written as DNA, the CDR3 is TGTGCCAGCAGAATGACAGGGGATGTGTTTTTT.

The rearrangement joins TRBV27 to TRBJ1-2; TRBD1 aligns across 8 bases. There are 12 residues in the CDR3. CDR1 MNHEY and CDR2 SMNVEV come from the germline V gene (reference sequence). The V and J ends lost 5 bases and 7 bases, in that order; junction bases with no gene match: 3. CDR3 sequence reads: CASSHRGGGYTF. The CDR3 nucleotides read TGTGCCAGCAGTCACAGGGGGGGTGGCTACACCTTC.

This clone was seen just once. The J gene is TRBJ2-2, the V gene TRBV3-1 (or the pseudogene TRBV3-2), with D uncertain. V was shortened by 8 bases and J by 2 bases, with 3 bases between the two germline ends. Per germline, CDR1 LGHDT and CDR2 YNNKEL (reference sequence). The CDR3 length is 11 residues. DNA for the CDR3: TGTGCCAGCGGCAACACCGGGGAGCTGTTTTTT. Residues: CASGNTGELFF.

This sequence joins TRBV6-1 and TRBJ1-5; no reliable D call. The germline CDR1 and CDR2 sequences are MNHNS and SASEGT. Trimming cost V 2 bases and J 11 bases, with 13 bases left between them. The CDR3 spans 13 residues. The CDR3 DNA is TGTGCCAGCAGTGAACGGTCAGGCGTTTCCCAGCATTTT. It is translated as CASSERSGVSQHF.

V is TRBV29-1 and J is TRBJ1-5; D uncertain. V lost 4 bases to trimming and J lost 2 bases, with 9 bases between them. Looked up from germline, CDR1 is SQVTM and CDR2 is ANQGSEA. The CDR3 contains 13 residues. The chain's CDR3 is CSVVAEGNQPQHF. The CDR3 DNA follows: TGCAGCGTTGTCGCGGAGGGCAATCAGCCCCAGCATTTT.

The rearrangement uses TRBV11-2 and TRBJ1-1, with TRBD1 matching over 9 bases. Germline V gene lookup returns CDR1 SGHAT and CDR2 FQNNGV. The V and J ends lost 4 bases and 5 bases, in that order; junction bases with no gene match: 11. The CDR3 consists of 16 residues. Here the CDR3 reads CASSWETGGLDTEAFF. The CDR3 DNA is TGTGCCAGCAGCTGGGAAACAGGGGGCTTGGATACTGAAGCTTTCTTT.

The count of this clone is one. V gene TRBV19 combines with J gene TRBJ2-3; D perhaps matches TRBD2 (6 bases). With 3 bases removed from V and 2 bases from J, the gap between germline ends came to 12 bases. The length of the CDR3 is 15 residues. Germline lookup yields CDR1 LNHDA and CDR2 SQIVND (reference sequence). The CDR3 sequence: CASSMGRRDTDTQYF. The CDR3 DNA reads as TGTGCCAGTAGTATGGGCAGGCGGGACACAGATACGCAGTATTTT.

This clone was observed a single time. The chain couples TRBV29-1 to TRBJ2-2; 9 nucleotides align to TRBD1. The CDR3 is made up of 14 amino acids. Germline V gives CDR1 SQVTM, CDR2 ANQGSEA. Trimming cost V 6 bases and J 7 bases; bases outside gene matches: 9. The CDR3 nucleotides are TGCAGCGTGGACAGGGGTAGGAAAGGCGGGGAGCTGTTTTTT. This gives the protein CSVDRGRKGGELFF.

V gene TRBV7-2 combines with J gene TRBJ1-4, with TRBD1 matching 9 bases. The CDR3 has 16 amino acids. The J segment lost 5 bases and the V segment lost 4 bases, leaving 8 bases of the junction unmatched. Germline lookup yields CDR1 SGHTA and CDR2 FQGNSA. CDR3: CASSSIRGTGNEKLFF. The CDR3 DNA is TGTGCCAGCAGCTCCATTCGTGGGACAGGGAATGAAAAACTGTTTTTT.

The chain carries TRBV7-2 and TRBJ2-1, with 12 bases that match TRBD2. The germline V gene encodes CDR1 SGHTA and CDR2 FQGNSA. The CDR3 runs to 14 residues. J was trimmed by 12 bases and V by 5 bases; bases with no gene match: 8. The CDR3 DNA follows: TGTGCCAGCAGCCCTAGCGGGAGGGATTCGGTGCAGTTCTTC. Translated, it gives CASSPSGRDSVQFF.

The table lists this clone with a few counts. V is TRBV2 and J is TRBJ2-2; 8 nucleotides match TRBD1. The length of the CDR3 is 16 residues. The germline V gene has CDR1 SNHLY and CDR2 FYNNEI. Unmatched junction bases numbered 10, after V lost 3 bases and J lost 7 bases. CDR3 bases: TGTGCCAGCAGTGACCGGACAGGGATCGTTATCGGGGAGCTGTTTTTT. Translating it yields CASSDRTGIVIGELFF.

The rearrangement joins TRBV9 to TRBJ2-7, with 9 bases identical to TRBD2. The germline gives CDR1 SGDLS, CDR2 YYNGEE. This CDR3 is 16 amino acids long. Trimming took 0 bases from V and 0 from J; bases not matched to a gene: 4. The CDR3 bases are TGTGCCAGCAGCGTAGACTCTAGCGGGGCCTCCTACGAGCAGTACTTC. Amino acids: CASSVDSSGASYEQYF.

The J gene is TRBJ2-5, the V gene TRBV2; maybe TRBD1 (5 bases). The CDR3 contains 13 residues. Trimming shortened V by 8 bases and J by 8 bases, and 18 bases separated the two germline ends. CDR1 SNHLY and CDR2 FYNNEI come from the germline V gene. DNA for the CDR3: TGTGCCAGCCAAGGTGACAGCCCGTTAACCCAGTACTTC. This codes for CASQGDSPLTQYF.

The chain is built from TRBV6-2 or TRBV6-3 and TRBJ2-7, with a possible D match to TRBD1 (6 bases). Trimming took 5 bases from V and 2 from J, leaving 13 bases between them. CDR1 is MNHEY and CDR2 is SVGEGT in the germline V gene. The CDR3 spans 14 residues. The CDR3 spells CASSRSGTTYEQYV. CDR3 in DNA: TGTGCCAGCAGTAGATCCGGGACAACCTACGAGCAGTACGTC.

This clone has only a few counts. The CDR3 loop is CASSPLSLRVGTKNQPQHF. The CDR3 DNA reads as TGTGCCAGCAGCCCATTAAGCCTACGGGTCGGGACAAAAAATCAGCCCCAGCATTTT. This rearrangement joins TRBV28 to TRBJ1-5, with a possible D match to TRBD1 (6 bases). The V and J ends lost 6 bases and 4 bases respectively, with 28 bases between them. This CDR3 comprises 19 residues. Germline CDR1 is MDHEN and CDR2 is SYDVKM.

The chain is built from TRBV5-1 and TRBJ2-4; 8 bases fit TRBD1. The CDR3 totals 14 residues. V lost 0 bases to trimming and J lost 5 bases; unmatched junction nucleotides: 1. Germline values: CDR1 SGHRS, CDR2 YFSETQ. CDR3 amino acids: CASSLGGQENIQYF. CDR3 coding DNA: TGCGCCAGCAGCTTGGGGGGACAGGAAAACATTCAGTACTTC.

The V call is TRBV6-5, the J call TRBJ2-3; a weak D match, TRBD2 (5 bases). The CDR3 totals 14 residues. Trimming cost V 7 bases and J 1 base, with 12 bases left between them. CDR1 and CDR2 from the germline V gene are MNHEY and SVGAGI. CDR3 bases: TGTGCCAGCACAGAGGGATGGGGCACAGATACGCAGTATTTT. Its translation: CASTEGWGTDTQYF.

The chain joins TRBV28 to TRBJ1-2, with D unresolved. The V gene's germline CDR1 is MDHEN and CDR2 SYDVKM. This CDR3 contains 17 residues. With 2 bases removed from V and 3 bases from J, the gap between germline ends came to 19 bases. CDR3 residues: CASSLNRWEGIDYGYTF. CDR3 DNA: TGTGCCAGCAGTTTAAACAGATGGGAGGGAATCGACTATGGCTACACCTTC.

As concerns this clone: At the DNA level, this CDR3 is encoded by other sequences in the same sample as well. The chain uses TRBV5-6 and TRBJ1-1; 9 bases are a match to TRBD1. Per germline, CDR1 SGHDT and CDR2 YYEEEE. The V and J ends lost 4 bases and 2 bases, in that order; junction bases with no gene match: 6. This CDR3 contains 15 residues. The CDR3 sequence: CASSVPGQGNTEAFF. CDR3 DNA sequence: TGTGCCAGCAGCGTACCGGGACAGGGAAACACTGAAGCTTTCTTT.

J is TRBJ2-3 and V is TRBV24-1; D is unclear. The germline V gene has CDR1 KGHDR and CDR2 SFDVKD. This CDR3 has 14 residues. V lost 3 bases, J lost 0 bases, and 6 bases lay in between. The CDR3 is CATSDGSSTDTQYF. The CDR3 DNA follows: TGTGCCACCAGTGATGGCTCTAGCACAGATACGCAGTATTTT.

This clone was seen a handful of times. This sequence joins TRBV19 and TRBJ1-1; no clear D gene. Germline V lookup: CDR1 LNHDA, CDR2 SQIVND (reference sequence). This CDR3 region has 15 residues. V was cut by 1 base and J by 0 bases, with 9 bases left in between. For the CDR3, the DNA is TGTGCCAGTAGTATAGTCGGGGTTTTGAACACTGAAGCTTTCTTT. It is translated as CASSIVGVLNTEAFF.

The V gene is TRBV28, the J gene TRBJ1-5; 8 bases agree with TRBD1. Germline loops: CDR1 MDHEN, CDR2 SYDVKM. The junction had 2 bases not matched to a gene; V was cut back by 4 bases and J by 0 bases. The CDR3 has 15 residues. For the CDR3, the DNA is TGTGCCAGCAGTTCCAGGGGGCGTAGCAATCAGCCCCAGCATTTT. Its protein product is CASSSRGRSNQPQHF.

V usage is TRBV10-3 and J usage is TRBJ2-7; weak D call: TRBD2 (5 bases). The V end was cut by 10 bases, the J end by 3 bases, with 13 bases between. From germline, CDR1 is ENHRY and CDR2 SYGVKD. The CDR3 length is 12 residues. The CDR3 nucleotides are TGTGCCACCGTAGGGAGCGACTACGAGCAGTACTTC. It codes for CATVGSDYEQYF.

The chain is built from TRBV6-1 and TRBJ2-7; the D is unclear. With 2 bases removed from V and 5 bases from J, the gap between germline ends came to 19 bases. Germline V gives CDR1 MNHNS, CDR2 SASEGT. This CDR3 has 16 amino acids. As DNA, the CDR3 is TGTGCCAGCAGTGAAAAAGGTATTCGAGGCGGCCACGAGCAGTACTTC. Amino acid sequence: CASSEKGIRGGHEQYF.